This TCR beta chain was captured in a study of OX40 agonist ivuxolimab in advanced cancers. Turning to the study itself: Every 2 weeks, patients received ivuxolimab intravenously, dosed at 0.01 to 10 mg/kg. Subjects had a mean age of about 65 years, with a range of 23 to 79; 82.7% were male. Anti-PD-1, anti-PD-L1 or anti-CTLA-4 therapy given earlier was allowed, and 40% had some.

TCRdb's copy holds only in-frame clones and misses some; the assay was immunoSEQ multiplex PCR. Among more than 55,000 clones, roughly nine tenths were seen once, and the ten largest hold around 0.8%. As regards this clone: Its cognate antigen is unknown.

The study's findings and limits: The study observed clonal expansion of CD4+ and CD8+ blood T cells by week 6 at 0.1 to 3.0 mg/kg.

The sample was CD4+ or CD8+ T cells sorted from blood, taken in a trial of the OX40 agonist ivuxolimab. This sequence was found in an adult with an advanced solid tumor such as melanoma, head and neck, liver or kidney cancer.

The CDR3 sequence: CASGGRGRGGRIQETQYF. DNA of the CDR3: TGTGCCAGCGGAGGTCGCGGGAGAGGGGGAAGAATCCAAGAGACCCAGTACTTC. The genes are TRBV2 and TRBJ2-5; a weak D match, TRBD2 (7 bases). Between the trimmed V and J ends, which lost 8 bases and 1 base, there was a span of 26 bases. Per the germline V gene, CDR1 is SNHLY and CDR2 is FYNNEI. This CDR3 is built from 18 residues.